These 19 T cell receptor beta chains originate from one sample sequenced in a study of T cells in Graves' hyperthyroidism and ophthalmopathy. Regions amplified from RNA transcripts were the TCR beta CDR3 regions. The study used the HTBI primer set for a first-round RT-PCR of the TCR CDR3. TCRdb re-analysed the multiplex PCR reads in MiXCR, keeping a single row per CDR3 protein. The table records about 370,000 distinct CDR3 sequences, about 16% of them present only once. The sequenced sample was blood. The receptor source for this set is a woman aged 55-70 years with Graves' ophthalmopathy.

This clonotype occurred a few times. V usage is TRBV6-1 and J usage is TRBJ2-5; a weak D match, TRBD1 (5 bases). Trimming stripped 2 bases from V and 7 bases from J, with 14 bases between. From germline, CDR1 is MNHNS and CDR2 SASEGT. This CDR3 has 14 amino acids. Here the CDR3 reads CASSEPGLVGTQYF. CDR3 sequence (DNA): TGTGCCAGCAGTGAACCAGGGCTTGTCGGGACCCAGTACTTC.

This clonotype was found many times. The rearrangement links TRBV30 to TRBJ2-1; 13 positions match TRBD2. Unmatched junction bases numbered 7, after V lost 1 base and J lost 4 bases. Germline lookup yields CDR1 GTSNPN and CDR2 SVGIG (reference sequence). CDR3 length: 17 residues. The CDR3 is CAWSGTSGRGAYNEQFF. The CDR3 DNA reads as TGTGCCTGGAGTGGGACTAGCGGGAGAGGGGCTTACAATGAGCAGTTCTTC.

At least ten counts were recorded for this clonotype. CDR3 DNA: TGTGCCACCAGCAGACAGGGGCCGGGGTATAGCAATCAGCCCCAGCATTTT. Translating it yields CATSRQGPGYSNQPQHF. This chain uses TRBV15 with TRBJ1-5; D is possibly TRBD1 (6 bases). The CDR3 length is 17 residues. Germline CDR1 reads LNHNV; CDR2 reads YYDKDF (reference sequence). Deletions cut 2 bases from V and 0 bases from J, with 14 bases between.

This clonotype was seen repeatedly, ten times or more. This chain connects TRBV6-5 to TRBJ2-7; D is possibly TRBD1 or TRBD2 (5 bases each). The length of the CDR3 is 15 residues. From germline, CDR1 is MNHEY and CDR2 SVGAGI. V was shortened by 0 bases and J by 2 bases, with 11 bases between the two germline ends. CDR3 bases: TGTGCCAGCAGTTACTCCCCGGGGCTAACCTACGAGCAGTACTTC. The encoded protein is CASSYSPGLTYEQYF.

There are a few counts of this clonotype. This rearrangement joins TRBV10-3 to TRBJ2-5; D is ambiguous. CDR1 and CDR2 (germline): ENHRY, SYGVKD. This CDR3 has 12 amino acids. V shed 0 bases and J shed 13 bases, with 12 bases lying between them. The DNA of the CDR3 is TGTGCCATCAGTGAGTCTAGTGGCAACGGGTACTTC. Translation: CAISESSGNGYF.

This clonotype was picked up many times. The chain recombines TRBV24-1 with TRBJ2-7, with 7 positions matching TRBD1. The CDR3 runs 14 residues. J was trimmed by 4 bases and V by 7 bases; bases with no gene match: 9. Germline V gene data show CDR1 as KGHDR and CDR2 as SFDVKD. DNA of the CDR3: TGTGCCACCAGAGCATTGACAGGGCAATACGAGCAGTACTTC. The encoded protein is CATRALTGQYEQYF.

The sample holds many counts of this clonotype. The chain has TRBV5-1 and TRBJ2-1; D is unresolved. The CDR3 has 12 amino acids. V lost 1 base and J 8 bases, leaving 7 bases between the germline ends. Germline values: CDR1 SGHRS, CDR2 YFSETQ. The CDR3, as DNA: TGCGCCAGCAGCTTGCCCAGTCATGAGCAGTTCTTC. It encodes CASSLPSHEQFF.

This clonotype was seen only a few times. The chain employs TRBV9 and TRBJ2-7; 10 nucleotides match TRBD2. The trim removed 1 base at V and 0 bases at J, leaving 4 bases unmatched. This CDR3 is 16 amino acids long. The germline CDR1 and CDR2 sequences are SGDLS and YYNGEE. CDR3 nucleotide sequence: TGTGCCAGCAGCGTATTAGCGGGAGGACCCTCCTACGAGCAGTACTTC. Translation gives CASSVLAGGPSYEQYF.

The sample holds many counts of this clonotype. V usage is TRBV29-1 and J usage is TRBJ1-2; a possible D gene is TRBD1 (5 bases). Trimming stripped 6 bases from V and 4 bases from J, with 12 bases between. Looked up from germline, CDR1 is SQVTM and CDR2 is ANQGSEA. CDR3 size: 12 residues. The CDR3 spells CSVRGGSYGYTF. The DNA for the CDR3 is TGCAGCGTAAGGGGAGGCTCCTATGGCTACACCTTC.

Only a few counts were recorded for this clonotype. DNA of the CDR3: TGTGCCAGCAGCCCCTTAAAAGTGGGGACCCAGTACTTC. Translation gives CASSPLKVGTQYF. V and J are TRBV3-1 and TRBJ2-5; D ambiguous. CDR1 LGHDT and CDR2 YNNKEL come from the germline V gene (reference sequence). CDR3 size: 13 residues. The V end lost 4 bases, the J end lost 7 bases, and 13 bases lay between the germline ends.

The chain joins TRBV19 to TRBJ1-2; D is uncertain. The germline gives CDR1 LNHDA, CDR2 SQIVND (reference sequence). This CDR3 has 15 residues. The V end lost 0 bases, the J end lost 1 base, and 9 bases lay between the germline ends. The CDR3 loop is CASSIEAAVNYGYTF. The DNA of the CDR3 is TGTGCCAGTAGTATAGAGGCAGCCGTTAACTATGGCTACACCTTC.

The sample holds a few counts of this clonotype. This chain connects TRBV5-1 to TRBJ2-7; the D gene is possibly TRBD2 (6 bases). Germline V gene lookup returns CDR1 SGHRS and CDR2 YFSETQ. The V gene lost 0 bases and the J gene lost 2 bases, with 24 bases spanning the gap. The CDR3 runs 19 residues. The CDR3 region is CASSLGALKAGLGPYEQYF. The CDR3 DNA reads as TGCGCCAGCAGCTTGGGAGCTTTGAAGGCGGGACTTGGGCCCTACGAGCAGTACTTC.

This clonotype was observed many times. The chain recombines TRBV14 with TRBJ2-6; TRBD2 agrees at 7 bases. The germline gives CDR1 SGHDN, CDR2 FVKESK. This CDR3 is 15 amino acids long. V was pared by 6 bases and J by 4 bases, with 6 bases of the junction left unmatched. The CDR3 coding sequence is TGTGCCAGCAGTGGCGGGAGCTCCGGGGCCAACGTCCTGACTTTC. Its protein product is CASSGGSSGANVLTF.

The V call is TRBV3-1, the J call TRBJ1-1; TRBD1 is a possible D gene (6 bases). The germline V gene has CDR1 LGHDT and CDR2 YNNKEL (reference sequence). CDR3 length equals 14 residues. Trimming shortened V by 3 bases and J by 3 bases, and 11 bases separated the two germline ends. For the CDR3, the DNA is TGTGCCAGCAGCCATCACGCAGGGGACACTGAAGCTTTCTTT. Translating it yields CASSHHAGDTEAFF.

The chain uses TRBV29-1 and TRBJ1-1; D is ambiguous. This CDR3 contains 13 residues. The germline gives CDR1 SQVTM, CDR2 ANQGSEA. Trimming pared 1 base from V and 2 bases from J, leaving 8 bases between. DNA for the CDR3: TGCAGCGTTGAAGTCCTCTTAAACACTGAAGCTTTCTTT. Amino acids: CSVEVLLNTEAFF.

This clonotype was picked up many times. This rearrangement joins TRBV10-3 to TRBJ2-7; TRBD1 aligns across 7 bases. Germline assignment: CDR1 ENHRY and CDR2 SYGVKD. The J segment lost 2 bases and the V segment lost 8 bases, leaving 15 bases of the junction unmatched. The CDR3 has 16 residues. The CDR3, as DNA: TGTGCCATCGGACTTGATCCGGGACAGAATACCTACGAGCAGTACTTC. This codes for CAIGLDPGQNTYEQYF.

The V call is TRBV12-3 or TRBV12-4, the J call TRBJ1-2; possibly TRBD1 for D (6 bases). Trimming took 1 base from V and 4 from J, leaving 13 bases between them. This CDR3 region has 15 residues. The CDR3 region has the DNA TGTGCCAGCAGTTTAGGCGGGGGGCATGGCTATGGCTACACCTTC. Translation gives CASSLGGGHGYGYTF.

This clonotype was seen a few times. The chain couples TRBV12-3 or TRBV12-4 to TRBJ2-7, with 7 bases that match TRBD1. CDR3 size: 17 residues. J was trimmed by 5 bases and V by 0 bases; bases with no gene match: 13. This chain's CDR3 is CASSLAPPRQGWDEQYF. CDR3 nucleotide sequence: TGTGCCAGCAGTTTAGCCCCCCCCCGACAGGGTTGGGACGAGCAGTACTTC.

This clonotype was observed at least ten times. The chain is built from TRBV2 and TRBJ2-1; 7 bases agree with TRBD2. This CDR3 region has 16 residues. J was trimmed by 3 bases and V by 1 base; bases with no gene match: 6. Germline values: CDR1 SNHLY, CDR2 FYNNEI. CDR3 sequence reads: CASSEEAGRIYNEQFF. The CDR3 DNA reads TGTGCCAGCAGTGAAGAGGCCGGGAGGATCTACAATGAGCAGTTCTTC. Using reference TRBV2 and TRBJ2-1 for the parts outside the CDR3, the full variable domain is EPEVTQTPSHQVTQMGQEVILRCVPISNHLYFYWYRQILGQKVEFLVSFYNNEISEKSEIFDDQFSVERPDGSNFTLKIRSTKLEDSAMYFCASSEEAGRIYNEQFFGPGTRLTVL.